This passage covers 32 T cell receptor beta chains from one sample sequenced in a study of CD8 T cells in ankylosing spondylitis (dated by TCRdb to 2015 to 2018). The library relied on 5' RACE. The instrument was an Illumina HiSeq 2500. TCRdb reprocessing: public reads trimmed at Q25 with fastp, clones called with MiXCR, in-frame beta chains kept. Records with the same CDR3 protein are collapsed into one entry carrying the most frequent genes and DNA. The sample records some 90,000 distinct CDR3 sequences, around 25% of which are singletons. Around three fifths of the sample rests with the top ten. Sequencing was performed on blood, either unsorted or a sorted T cell fraction (not recorded which). Source of these receptors: a male donor with ankylosing spondylitis or in good health (not recorded which).

This clonotype was observed a few times. This chain links TRBV3-1 with TRBJ1-1; no clear D. Germline CDR1 reads LGHDT; CDR2 reads YNNKEL (reference sequence). V was trimmed by 2 bases and J by 11 bases, leaving 9 bases between them. The CDR3 runs to 11 residues. CDR3 DNA sequence: TGTGCCAGCAGCCAACCGGGCAGGGCTTTCTTT. Protein product: CASSQPGRAFF.

This clonotype was seen only once. The junction differs from germline at one of its ends, possibly a read error. V usage is TRBV7-7 and J usage is TRBJ2-5, with TRBD2 matching over 12 bases. Germline CDR1 SSHAT, CDR2 FNYEAQ (reference sequence). This CDR3 spans 15 amino acids. DNA for the CDR3: TGTGCTAGCAGCTCTTCTAGCGGGAGGGGAGAGACCCAGTACTTC. It yields the protein CASSSSSGRGETQYF.

Only a few counts were recorded for this clonotype. The chain couples TRBV12-3 or TRBV12-4 to TRBJ2-3; 10 bases fit TRBD1. The CDR3 totals 17 residues. The ends lost 2 bases at V and 1 base at J; junction bases unmatched: 6. The CDR3 nucleotides read TGTGCCAGCAGTTTACTAACCGGGACAGGGGGCACAGATACGCAGTATTTT. It translates to CASSLLTGTGGTDTQYF.

J is TRBJ2-7 and V is TRBV6-6, with 7 bases that match TRBD2. The CDR3 contains 13 residues. CDR1 and CDR2 from the germline V gene are MNHNY and SVGAGI (reference sequence). V was pared by 5 bases and J by 0 bases, with 1 base of the junction left unmatched. Written as DNA, the CDR3 is TGTGCCAGCAGTACTAGCGACTCCTACGAGCAGTACTTC. Its protein product is CASSTSDSYEQYF.

This clonotype was seen ten or more times. The chain combines TRBV20-1 with TRBJ2-5, with TRBD2 matching over 9 bases. Trimming removed 3 bases from V and 4 bases from J; junction bases left unmatched: 3. The CDR3 loop spans 13 amino acids. The germline gives CDR1 DFQATT, CDR2 SNEGSKA (reference sequence). CDR3 residues: CSARLAGAETQYF. The CDR3 region has the DNA TGCAGTGCTAGGTTAGCGGGAGCAGAGACCCAGTACTTC.

The CDR3 spells CSAELDADRVGGTEAFF. CDR3 bases: TGCAGTGCCGAATTAGACGCAGACAGGGTCGGAGGGACTGAAGCTTTCTTT. The chain recombines TRBV20-1 with TRBJ1-1; 7 nucleotides align to TRBD1. This CDR3 has 17 amino acids. Germline V gives CDR1 DFQATT, CDR2 SNEGSKA (reference sequence). V lost 6 bases, J lost 5 bases, and 21 bases stayed unmatched.

The chain uses TRBV24-1 and TRBJ2-5; D perhaps matches TRBD1 (6 bases). V lost 4 bases and J 2 bases, leaving 13 bases between the germline ends. This CDR3 contains 15 residues. Germline V lookup: CDR1 KGHDR, CDR2 SFDVKD. The CDR3 bases are TGTGCCACCAGTGACTCCTGGGGGCTTCAAGAGACCCAGTACTTC. It specifies CATSDSWGLQETQYF.

The chain employs TRBV5-6 and TRBJ1-6; D is perhaps TRBD1 (5 bases). Per germline, CDR1 SGHDT and CDR2 YYEEEE. V lost 3 bases and J 9 bases, leaving 7 bases between the germline ends. The CDR3 has 12 residues. The CDR3: CASSYGGSPLHF. The CDR3 DNA follows: TGTGCCAGCAGCTATGGGGGTTCACCCCTCCACTTT.

The chain is built from TRBV20-1 and TRBJ1-6; the D gene is possibly TRBD1 (5 bases). Germline CDR1 reads DFQATT; CDR2 reads SNEGSKA (reference sequence). The V gene lost 2 bases and the J gene lost 9 bases, with 11 bases spanning the gap. This CDR3 is 13 amino acids long. Written as DNA, the CDR3 is TGCAGTGCTAGATATGTAGGGGTTTCACCCCTCCACTTT. It is translated as CSARYVGVSPLHF.

The genes are TRBV7-9 and TRBJ2-1; 12 positions match TRBD1. The junction had 5 bases not matched to a gene; V was cut back by 5 bases and J by 9 bases. Per the germline V gene, CDR1 is SEHNR and CDR2 is FQNEAQ (reference sequence). This CDR3 region has 14 residues. This CDR3 reads CASSRDRGHFEQFF. As DNA, the CDR3 is TGTGCCAGCAGCCGGGACAGGGGGCATTTTGAGCAGTTCTTC.

This clonotype has only a few counts. The chain links TRBV5-6 to TRBJ1-4; D might be TRBD1 (6 bases). The CDR3 covers 15 residues. CDR1 is SGHDT, CDR2 YYEEEE, per germline. V was shortened by 2 bases and J by 4 bases, with 12 bases between the two germline ends. CDR3 sequence: CASSFRTDSNEKLFF. In DNA form, the CDR3 reads TGTGCCAGCAGCTTCCGGACAGATAGTAATGAAAAACTGTTTTTT.

This clonotype was detected many times. The DNA is left out, because the CDR3 cannot be placed on it with certainty; the CDR3 is given as TCRdb lists it. This chain uses TRBV29-1 with TRBJ1-1; no DNA check was done on the table's D call, TRBD1. Looked up from germline, CDR1 is SQVTM and CDR2 is ANQGSEA. The length of the CDR3 is 13 amino acids, counting both ends. CDR3 amino acids: CSVAPGTDVVTFF.

This clonotype was found a few times. The chain recombines TRBV27 with TRBJ2-7, with D possibly matching TRBD2 (6 bases). The CDR3 runs to 14 residues. With 5 bases removed from V and 0 bases from J, the gap between germline ends came to 11 bases. Germline V gene data show CDR1 as MNHEY and CDR2 as SMNVEV (reference sequence). CDR3 sequence reads: CASSARESSYEQYV. Here the CDR3 DNA reads TGTGCCAGCAGTGCCCGGGAGAGCTCCTACGAGCAGTACGTC.

This rearrangement joins TRBV5-1 to TRBJ2-3, with TRBD2 matching 13 bases. Germline assignment: CDR1 SGHRS and CDR2 YFSETQ. Trimming at V came to 3 bases and at J to 1 base, leaving 2 bases not matched to a gene. The CDR3 spans 16 residues. CDR3 DNA sequence: TGCGCCAGCAGCTCCGGACTAGCGGGGGGCACAGATACGCAGTATTTT. Protein: CASSSGLAGGTDTQYF. Using reference TRBV5-1 and TRBJ2-3 for the parts outside the CDR3, the full variable domain is KAGVTQTPRYLIKTRGQQVTLSCSPISGHRSVSWYQQTPGQGLQFLFEYFSETQRNKGNFPGRFSGRQFSNSRSEMNVSTLELGDSALYLCASSSGLAGGTDTQYFGPGTRLTVL.

The table lists this clonotype with a few counts. The chain joins TRBV7-9 to TRBJ2-1, with 8 nucleotides matching TRBD1. The CDR3 loop spans 16 amino acids. V shed 1 base and J 4 bases; nucleotides not matched to a gene: 6. From germline, CDR1 is SEHNR and CDR2 FQNEAQ (reference sequence). DNA of the CDR3: TGTGCCAGCAGCTTAGAAAGGGACAGGCGATACAATGAGCAGTTCTTC. Residues: CASSLERDRRYNEQFF.

The rearrangement uses TRBV7-7 and TRBJ2-5, with unresolved D. Trimming removed 4 bases from V and 5 bases from J, with 14 bases in between. Per the germline V gene, CDR1 is SSHAT and CDR2 is FNYEAQ (reference sequence). The CDR3 has 14 amino acids. Here the CDR3 reads CASSSRKGAETQYF. The CDR3 DNA follows: TGTGCCAGCAGCTCCCGAAAGGGCGCGGAGACCCAGTACTTC.

V usage is TRBV20-1 and J usage is TRBJ1-5, with 8 bases lining up with TRBD1. The CDR3 sequence is 15 residues long. The V segment lost 2 bases and the J segment 3 bases; nucleotides outside the gene matches: 6. Germline-derived CDR1 and CDR2 are DFQATT and SNEGSKA (reference sequence). CDR3 sequence reads: CSARKDRGVNQPQHF. CDR3 DNA: TGCAGTGCTAGAAAAGACAGGGGAGTCAATCAGCCCCAGCATTTT.

The V and J genes are TRBV6-5 and TRBJ2-7, with TRBD1 matching over 11 bases. J lost 2 bases, V lost 0 bases, and 9 bases had no gene match. Germline CDR1 reads MNHEY; CDR2 reads SVGAGI. The CDR3 length is 18 residues. The CDR3 DNA reads as TGTGCCAGCAGTTACTCGATGACCATGGGACAGGGGGCCTACGAGCAGTACTTC. Its protein product is CASSYSMTMGQGAYEQYF.

This clonotype was seen a handful of times. Here the CDR3 reads CATSTGLNTGELFF. CDR3 nucleotide sequence: TGTGCCACCTCGACAGGCCTGAACACCGGGGAGCTGTTTTTT. This chain joins TRBV24-1 and TRBJ2-2; D possibly corresponds to TRBD1 (6 bases). The CDR3 length is 14 residues. Germline CDR1 and CDR2: KGHDR and SFDVKD. The V end lost 9 bases, the J end lost 1 base, and 11 bases lay between the germline ends.

V and J are TRBV18 and TRBJ1-5, with 7 bases lining up with TRBD1. Germline V gene lookup returns CDR1 KGHSH and CDR2 LQKENI. The CDR3 covers 15 residues. Trimming removed 2 bases from V and 6 bases from J; junction bases left unmatched: 7. The CDR3 nucleotides are TGTGCCAGCTCACCAACAGGGGAAGGGACTCAGCCCCAGCATTTT. It specifies CASSPTGEGTQPQHF.

This sequence joins TRBV27 and TRBJ1-2, with TRBD1 identical over 11 bases. This CDR3 spans 17 amino acids. The J segment lost 0 bases and the V segment lost 6 bases, leaving 9 bases of the junction unmatched. CDR1 is MNHEY, CDR2 SMNVEV, per germline (reference sequence). CDR3 bases: TGTGCCAGCAGATCTGGGACAGGGGGATATTCTAACTATGGCTACACCTTC. It specifies CASRSGTGGYSNYGYTF.

This rearrangement joins TRBV28 to TRBJ2-3, with D perhaps matching TRBD2 (5 bases). Trimming left V 6 bases short and J 1 base short, with 17 bases between. CDR1 is MDHEN, CDR2 SYDVKM, per germline. The CDR3 has 16 residues. CDR3 bases: TGTGCCAGCAGAGACCGGGGAATCTATGGCACAGATACGCAGTATTTT. It specifies CASRDRGIYGTDTQYF. The variable domain in full, with the rest retrieved from reference TRBV28 and TRBJ2-3, is DVKVTQSSRYLVKRTGEKVFLECVQDMDHENMFWYRQDPGLGLRLIYFSYDVKMKEKGDIPEGYSVSREKKERFSLILESASTNQTSMYLCASRDRGIYGTDTQYFGPGTRLTVL.

At least ten counts were recorded for this clonotype. The V call is TRBV7-7, the J call TRBJ2-1; either TRBD1 or TRBD2 may supply D (5 bases each). V lost 5 bases, J lost 7 bases, and 15 bases lay in between. Germline CDR1 SSHAT, CDR2 FNYEAQ (reference sequence). The CDR3 has 14 amino acids. The CDR3 is CASSMGTGGNEQFF. In DNA, the CDR3 is TGTGCCAGCAGCATGGGGACGGGCGGGAATGAGCAGTTCTTC.

The V call is TRBV18, the J call TRBJ1-2; no clear D. Germline V lookup: CDR1 KGHSH, CDR2 LQKENI. The CDR3 is 13 amino acids. V was shortened by 3 bases and J by 6 bases, with 11 bases between the two germline ends. The CDR3 spells CASSPQDADGYTF. The CDR3 coding sequence is TGTGCCAGCTCACCTCAAGATGCTGATGGCTACACCTTC.

This clonotype was counted between two and nine times. The genes are TRBV12-3 or TRBV12-4 and TRBJ2-1, with 8 positions matching TRBD2. The junction had 10 bases not matched to a gene; V was cut back by 4 bases and J by 8 bases. This CDR3 spans 15 amino acids. The CDR3 reads CASSSGLAPYDEQFF. In DNA, the CDR3 is TGTGCCAGCAGTTCCGGACTAGCCCCCTATGATGAGCAGTTCTTC.

In this sample, this clonotype turned up many times. The rearrangement joins TRBV12-3 or TRBV12-4 to TRBJ2-7; D not resolved. The CDR3 is made up of 12 amino acids. Trimming removed 3 bases at V and 4 bases at J, with 7 bases between. CDR3 sequence: CASSFSGYEQYF. Here the CDR3 DNA reads TGTGCCAGCAGTTTTTCGGGTTACGAGCAGTACTTC.

This rearrangement joins TRBV7-9 to TRBJ1-1; D uncertain. Trimming removed 1 base from V and 4 bases from J, with 13 bases in between. The CDR3 is 15 amino acids. The germline CDR1 and CDR2 sequences are SEHNR and FQNEAQ (reference sequence). DNA for the CDR3: TGTGCCAGCAGCTTAGATCTGCGGCAAGGCACTGAAGCTTTCTTT. Translated: CASSLDLRQGTEAFF.

This clonotype occurred a few times. Compared with germline, one end of the junction differs, possibly owing to a read error. The genes are TRBV20-1 and TRBJ2-4; 10 nucleotides match TRBD2. The CDR3 has 14 residues. The germline CDR1 and CDR2 sequences are DFQATT and SNEGSKA (reference sequence). DNA of the CDR3: TGCAGTGCTCGGACACTTAGCCGAGCGGGAGGGGTCCCCTTC. Translating it yields CSARTLSRAGGVPF.

This clonotype came up a few times. This sequence joins TRBV4-1 and TRBJ2-7; no reliable D call. The germline V and J ends were trimmed by 0 bases and 3 bases, with 6 bases remaining between them. CDR3 length: 13 amino acids. Germline V gene data show CDR1 as MGHRA and CDR2 as YSYEKL. DNA of the CDR3: TGCGCCAGCAGCCAAGACCCAAACTACGAGCAGTACTTC. Translation: CASSQDPNYEQYF.

The chain couples TRBV6-1 to TRBJ2-3; no clear D. In germline, CDR1 is MNHNS, CDR2 SASEGT. V gave up 0 bases and J gave up 10 bases, with 17 bases separating them. The CDR3 spans 15 residues. The chain's CDR3 is CASSEAEGDYTSQYF. The DNA for the CDR3 is TGTGCCAGCAGTGAAGCAGAAGGCGATTATACTTCGCAGTATTTT.

The V gene is TRBV5-1, the J gene TRBJ1-3, with D perhaps TRBD1 (5 bases). Germline CDR1 is SGHRS and CDR2 is YFSETQ. Trimming stripped 4 bases from V and 0 bases from J, with 17 bases between. The CDR3 is made up of 17 amino acids. The DNA for the CDR3 is TGCGCCAGCAGCCTTAGGCCTTCAGGGTCCTCTGGAAACACCATATATTTT. Its protein product is CASSLRPSGSSGNTIYF.

This clonotype was detected only a few times. The V and J genes are TRBV7-2 and TRBJ1-1, with D unclear. This CDR3 is built from 14 residues. Germline CDR1 SGHTA, CDR2 FQGNSA. The V gene lost 2 bases and the J gene lost 1 base, with 8 bases spanning the gap. The CDR3 region has the DNA TGTGCCAGCAGCTTAATAGTCCAGAACACTGAAGCTTTCTTT. Translating gives CASSLIVQNTEAFF.